This T cell receptor (beta chain) was documented in a study of cytomegalovirus exposure and HLA in healthy donors. Germline V gene data show CDR1 as SGHNT and CDR2 as YYREEE (reference sequence). CDR3 size: 15 residues. With 0 bases clipped from V and 4 bases from J, the junction kept 4 bases outside the gene matches. A word on this clone: The target antigen is unknown.

Study results and limitations: An assumption of roughly uniform sequencing depth across donors underlay the presence/absence analyses. As was reported, the classifier diagnosed cytomegalovirus status with high specificity and sensitivity.

PCR primers comprised 60 Vbeta and 13 Jbeta primers. Per the study methods: About 80 million unique TCR beta chains, some 10 million of them shared, were counted by a later analysis. TCRdb's table, derived via immunoSEQ multiplex PCR, lists solely in-frame clones and lacks some. The V and J calls and clone size are taken from that table; D and trimming were inferred from the DNA. Among roughly 130,000 clones, roughly 63% were seen once, and the ten largest hold 1.6%. This chain joins TRBV5-4 and TRBJ2-1, with TRBD2 identical over 7 bases. This TCR was sampled from a man younger than 45 in good health and CMV-seropositive. The sample comprised PBMCs. CDR3 in amino acids: CASSLGPSGYNEQFF. In DNA form, the CDR3 reads TGTGCCAGCAGCTTGGGGCCTAGCGGATACAATGAGCAGTTCTTC.